Listed here are 23 T cell receptor beta chains from one sample, sequenced in a study of blood T cell repertoires in COVID-19. Data came from immunoSEQ multiplex PCR; TCRdb stores just in-frame clones and leaves some out. The data contain more than 110,000 clones, around 80% of them seen just once; the ten biggest clones take up 6%. Sequenced: PBMCs or T cells enriched from blood (not recorded which). These receptors were collected from a woman in her forties or fifties who had recovered from COVID-19.

In nucleotides, the CDR3 is TGTGCCAGCAGGCCCTGGCGGGGGGGAAACAATGAGCAGTTCTTC. Translating it yields CASRPWRGGNNEQFF. This chain joins TRBV28 and TRBJ2-1; 9 nucleotides align to TRBD2. The CDR3 is 15 amino acids. V was pared by 6 bases and J by 5 bases, with 8 bases of the junction left unmatched. CDR1 MDHEN and CDR2 SYDVKM come from the germline V gene.

CDR3 in DNA: TGTGCCATCAGTGAGTCGCAGGACAGGGATACTTTCTTT. Encoded protein: CAISESQDRDTFF. The chain uses TRBV10-3 and TRBJ1-1; TRBD1 matches at 8 bases. This CDR3 is 13 amino acids long. The germline V gene has CDR1 ENHRY and CDR2 SYGVKD. V shed 0 bases, J shed 12 bases, and the junction held 6 bases outside the gene matches.

The genes are TRBV11-2 and TRBJ1-4; no clear D gene. CDR1 and CDR2 from the germline V gene are SGHAT and FQNNGV. V was trimmed by 5 bases and J by 6 bases, leaving 16 bases between them. The CDR3 covers 15 residues. DNA of the CDR3: TGTGCCAGCAGCCATATGGGGAGGGAGGATGAAAAACTGTTTTTT. It encodes CASSHMGREDEKLFF.

This clone showed up just a few times. The chain combines TRBV4-2 with TRBJ2-2, with TRBD2 matching 11 bases. Germline values: CDR1 LGHNA, CDR2 YNFKEQ. The CDR3 loop spans 18 amino acids. V shed 0 bases, J shed 1 base, and the junction held 4 bases outside the gene matches. The CDR3: CASSQDAGTSGNTGELFF. CDR3 nucleotides: TGTGCCAGCAGCCAAGATGCGGGGACTAGCGGGAACACCGGGGAGCTGTTTTTT.

About this clone itself: Other DNA sequences in the same sample also yield this CDR3. The chain carries TRBV7-2 and TRBJ1-5; possible D gene TRBD1, 5 bases. CDR3 length equals 13 residues. Trimming took off 6 bases at V and 5 bases at J, with 11 bases between the two ends. The germline V gene encodes CDR1 SGHTA and CDR2 FQGNSA. CDR3 nucleotides: TGTGCCAGCAGTTCCCAAGGGGATCAGCCCCAGCATTTT. This encodes CASSSQGDQPQHF.

This chain joins TRBV4-2 and TRBJ1-1; D is ambiguous. Germline CDR1 is LGHNA and CDR2 is YNFKEQ. The CDR3 extends over 18 amino acids. Trimming removed 0 bases from V and 1 base from J, with 18 bases in between. CDR3 DNA sequence: TGTGCCAGCAGCCAAGATCTCTTGTTGGCAGGAAAGAACACTGAAGCTTTCTTT. Its protein product is CASSQDLLLAGKNTEAFF.

This clone was seen a handful of times. The J gene is TRBJ2-3, the V gene TRBV24-1, with D possibly being TRBD2 (5 bases). The CDR3 totals 13 residues. Trimming pared 9 bases from V and 2 bases from J, leaving 11 bases between. Germline-derived CDR1 and CDR2 are KGHDR and SFDVKD. The CDR3 nucleotides are TGTGCCACCGCCTCGGGGAACACAGATACGCAGTATTTT. It specifies CATASGNTDTQYF.

This clone has a single count. This chain connects TRBV15 to TRBJ2-7; 7 positions match TRBD1. Trimming took 4 bases from V and 2 from J; bases not matched to a gene: 2. The CDR3 extends over 13 amino acids. CDR1 and CDR2 (germline): LNHNV, YYDKDF (reference sequence). CDR3 residues: CATSTQGAYEQYF. CDR3 in DNA: TGTGCCACCAGCACCCAGGGGGCCTACGAGCAGTACTTC.

This clone was counted between two and nine times. The chain combines TRBV6-5 with TRBJ2-7, with D possibly TRBD1 on 6 matching bases. The CDR3 is 13 residues long. The V and J ends lost 1 base and 3 bases respectively, with 7 bases between them. The germline V gene has CDR1 MNHEY and CDR2 SVGAGI. The CDR3 spells CASSYYRVYEQYV. The CDR3 DNA follows: TGTGCCAGCAGTTACTACAGGGTCTACGAGCAGTACGTC.

V usage is TRBV6-5 and J usage is TRBJ2-2, with 11 bases lining up with TRBD2. Losses at the gene ends were 4 bases for V and 5 bases for J; bases not matched to a gene: 6. The CDR3 sequence is 16 residues long. CDR1 MNHEY and CDR2 SVGAGI come from the germline V gene. Here the CDR3 reads CASSSLGTSGTGELFF. The CDR3 DNA reads as TGTGCCAGCAGTTCCTTGGGGACTAGCGGTACCGGGGAGCTGTTTTTT.

The rearrangement joins TRBV27 to TRBJ2-7, with a tentative D call TRBD2 (6 bases). CDR1 and CDR2 (germline): MNHEY, SMNVEV (reference sequence). The CDR3 is made up of 12 amino acids. The ends were cut back, 8 bases at V and 1 base at J, with 9 bases in the middle. CDR3 loop: CASGGKSYEQYF. DNA of the CDR3: TGTGCCAGCGGGGGGAAATCCTACGAGCAGTACTTC.

The V and J genes are TRBV7-8 and TRBJ1-1, with TRBD1 identical over 9 bases. The CDR3 consists of 18 residues. Germline loops: CDR1 SGHVS, CDR2 FQNEAQ. Trimming took 1 base from V and 3 from J; bases not matched to a gene: 12. The CDR3 DNA sequence: TGTGCCAGCAGCTTAGTATGGGTCCGACAGGGGGGCGACACTGAAGCTTTCTTT. It encodes CASSLVWVRQGGDTEAFF.

The chain links TRBV11-2 to TRBJ1-3; no clear D gene. This CDR3 spans 14 amino acids. Germline lookup yields CDR1 SGHAT and CDR2 FQNNGV. Trimming removed 3 bases at V and 0 bases at J, with 6 bases between. The CDR3 is CASSFSDSGNTIYF. The CDR3 bases are TGTGCCAGCAGCTTTTCAGACTCTGGAAACACCATATATTTT.

This clone was seen more than once but under ten times. This sequence joins TRBV5-5 and TRBJ2-7; TRBD1 might be the D (6 bases). The CDR3 contains 14 residues. Trimming stripped 4 bases from V and 6 bases from J, with 17 bases between. Germline-derived CDR1 and CDR2 are SGHKS and YYEKEE (reference sequence). DNA of the CDR3: TGTGCCAGCAGCGGGCAAGGGGGATCTGGCGAGCAGTACTTC. Its translation is CASSGQGGSGEQYF.

The chain couples TRBV7-9 to TRBJ1-3, with a tentative D call TRBD1 (5 bases). The CDR3 length is 13 residues. CDR1 and CDR2 from the germline V gene are SEHNR and FQNEAQ (reference sequence). V shed 10 bases and J shed 3 bases, with 13 bases lying between them. The CDR3 is CANLPGFGNTIYF. The CDR3 DNA follows: TGTGCCAATCTCCCAGGGTTTGGAAACACCATATATTTT.

The chain carries TRBV5-8 and TRBJ1-2; unclear D gene. From germline, CDR1 is SGHTS and CDR2 YDEGEE. This CDR3 has 14 amino acids. V was shortened by 4 bases and J by 0 bases, with 10 bases between the two germline ends. CDR3 in DNA: TGTGCCAGCAGCGGGAGGATCACTAACTATGGCTACACCTTC. Translated, it gives CASSGRITNYGYTF.

The gene calls are TRBV5-1 and TRBJ1-5; tentative D call: TRBD1 (6 bases). V was pared by 4 bases and J by 2 bases, with 13 bases between. Germline CDR1 SGHRS, CDR2 YFSETQ. The CDR3 runs 15 residues. This chain's CDR3 is CASSPTGGGNQPQHF. DNA for the CDR3: TGCGCCAGCAGCCCGACGGGGGGCGGCAATCAGCCCCAGCATTTT.

This chain connects TRBV19 to TRBJ1-2; D is possibly TRBD1 (5 bases). Germline V gives CDR1 LNHDA, CDR2 SQIVND (reference sequence). The CDR3 spans 13 residues. V was cut by 6 bases and J by 1 base, with 9 bases left in between. CDR3 sequence: CASRAGLNYGYTF. In nucleotides, the CDR3 is TGTGCCAGTAGGGCAGGGCTTAACTATGGCTACACCTTC. The full variable domain, completed using reference TRBV19 and TRBJ1-2, is DGGITQSPKYLFRKEGQNVTLSCEQNLNHDAMYWYRQDPGQGLRLIYYSQIVNDFQKGDIAEGYSVSREKKESFPLTVTSAQKNPTAFYLCASRAGLNYGYTFGSGTRLTVV.

V is TRBV7-8 and J is TRBJ1-6; D call uncertain. The CDR3 consists of 13 residues. In germline, CDR1 is SGHVS, CDR2 FQNEAQ. Trimming took 5 bases from V and 7 from J, leaving 9 bases between them. CDR3 loop: CASSPQANSPLHF. The CDR3 DNA sequence: TGTGCCAGCAGCCCTCAGGCGAATTCACCCCTCCACTTT.

This clone was seen a few times. The chain's CDR3 is CASSPARRAPEAFF. The CDR3 DNA reads TGTGCCAGCAGCCCGGCCCGCAGGGCTCCTGAAGCTTTCTTT. The V call is TRBV5-5, the J call TRBJ1-1, with D possibly matching TRBD1 (5 bases). The V gene lost 4 bases and the J gene lost 6 bases, with 16 bases spanning the gap. Germline V gene lookup returns CDR1 SGHKS and CDR2 YYEKEE (reference sequence). This CDR3 contains 14 residues.

This clone turned up a few times. The chain employs TRBV27 and TRBJ1-5; 10 nucleotides align to TRBD1. This CDR3 has 15 amino acids. Germline lookup yields CDR1 MNHEY and CDR2 SMNVEV (reference sequence). Germline trimming cut 4 bases from V and 5 bases from J; bases unmatched to any gene: 5. The CDR3 protein is CASSSGQGHDQPQHF. CDR3 coding DNA: TGTGCCAGCAGTTCGGGACAGGGGCACGATCAGCCCCAGCATTTT.

The genes are TRBV11-2 and TRBJ1-2, with D tentatively TRBD1 (5 bases). Germline CDR1 is SGHAT and CDR2 is FQNNGV. The CDR3 loop spans 13 amino acids. V lost 2 bases to trimming and J lost 2 bases, with 6 bases between them. CDR3: CASSLQGNYGYTF. The CDR3 nucleotides are TGTGCCAGCAGCTTACAGGGAAACTATGGCTACACCTTC.

The rearrangement joins TRBV7-6 to TRBJ2-2, with D perhaps TRBD2 (7 bases). V lost 4 bases to trimming and J lost 6 bases, with 15 bases between them. The CDR3 extends over 15 amino acids. Looked up from germline, CDR1 is SGHVS and CDR2 is FNYEAQ. Here the CDR3 reads CASSSRGGSSGELFF. The CDR3 DNA reads TGTGCCAGCAGCTCGAGGGGGGGCTCATCCGGGGAGCTGTTTTTT.